Below are 27 T cell receptor beta chains sequenced from a single sample in a study of T cell responses to AZD1222 COVID-19 vaccine. The assay was immunoSEQ multiplex PCR, and TCRdb's table has in-frame clones only and misses some. The repertoire includes about 180,000 clones, about 90% of them detected once, and about 4.1% sits in the top ten. The sample consisted of peripheral blood, taken 28 days after the second dose of the MenACWY control vaccine. Receptors originate from an adult who received the MenACWY meningococcal vaccine as a control.

The chain carries TRBV11-3 and TRBJ2-1; D gene uncertain. V lost 5 bases, J lost 1 base, and 12 bases lay in between. The CDR3 extends over 15 amino acids. The germline CDR1 and CDR2 sequences are SGHNT and YENEEA. The chain's CDR3 is CASSLHGGSYNEQFF. Here the CDR3 DNA reads TGTGCCAGCAGCCTTCACGGTGGTTCCTACAATGAGCAGTTCTTC.

The rearrangement uses TRBV7-3 and TRBJ2-5; D may correspond to TRBD1 or TRBD2 (5 bases each). Trimming removed 4 bases at V and 13 bases at J, with 16 bases between. CDR1 and CDR2 from the germline V gene are SGHTA and FQGTGA. This CDR3 is built from 12 residues. CDR3: CASSSPGAGLYF. The CDR3 DNA sequence: TGTGCCAGCAGCTCCCCCGGGGCAGGGCTGTACTTC. The variable domain in full, completed from reference TRBV7-3 and TRBJ2-5, reads GAGVSQTPSNKVTEKGKYVELRCDPISGHTALYWYRQSLGQGPEFLIYFQGTGAADDSGLPNDRFFAVRPEGSVSTLKIQRTERGDSAVYLCASSSPGAGLYFGPGTRLLVL.

A remark on this clone: The identical CDR3 is also encoded by other nucleotide sequences in the sample. V and J are TRBV3-1 (or the pseudogene TRBV3-2) and TRBJ1-1; no firm D call. Germline CDR1 LGHDT, CDR2 YNNKEL (reference sequence). Trimming shortened V by 3 bases and J by 0 bases, and 2 bases separated the two germline ends. The CDR3 runs 12 residues. CDR3 DNA sequence: TGTGCCAGCAGCCAGCTGAACACTGAAGCTTTCTTT. Translation: CASSQLNTEAFF.

The chain couples TRBV10-3 to TRBJ2-7, with 11 bases lining up with TRBD2. This CDR3 has 15 residues. The germline V gene has CDR1 ENHRY and CDR2 SYGVKD. The V segment lost 0 bases and the J segment 3 bases; nucleotides outside the gene matches: 1. CDR3: CAISESGTSGYEQYF. CDR3 bases: TGTGCCATCAGTGAGTCCGGGACTAGCGGCTACGAGCAGTACTTC.

The CDR3 nucleotides are TGTGCCAGCGAAGGACAGGCGGCCCCTGGCTACACCTTC. Translation: CASEGQAAPGYTF. The chain combines TRBV19 with TRBJ1-2; the match to TRBD1 covers 7 bases. Trimming at V came to 9 bases and at J to 7 bases, leaving 11 bases not matched to a gene. Germline V CDR1 and CDR2: LNHDA, SQIVND (reference sequence). The CDR3 contains 13 residues.

J is TRBJ2-1 and V is TRBV6-5; D is unclear. The CDR3 is 13 residues long. Trimming cost V 4 bases and J 3 bases, with 7 bases left between them. Germline assignment: CDR1 MNHEY and CDR2 SVGAGI. As DNA, the CDR3 is TGTGCCAGCAGTTTGAAGCTCTACAATGAGCAGTTCTTC. Residues: CASSLKLYNEQFF.

This clone was detected once. The J gene is TRBJ1-5, the V gene TRBV27; tentative D call: TRBD1 (5 bases). The germline gives CDR1 MNHEY, CDR2 SMNVEV (reference sequence). Trimming shortened V by 5 bases and J by 8 bases, and 22 bases separated the two germline ends. This CDR3 is built from 16 residues. CDR3 residues: CASSRKNPQGIKPQHF. CDR3 sequence (DNA): TGTGCCAGCAGTAGAAAGAACCCGCAGGGCATTAAGCCCCAGCATTTT.

The chain recombines TRBV6-6 with TRBJ2-1; 12 nucleotides match TRBD2. V lost 5 bases to trimming and J lost 6 bases; unmatched junction nucleotides: 5. Germline V gene data show CDR1 as MNHNY and CDR2 as SVGAGI (reference sequence). This CDR3 is 15 amino acids long. The CDR3 spells CASSLAGGPSNEQFF. CDR3 nucleotide sequence: TGTGCCAGCAGTCTAGCGGGAGGGCCTTCCAATGAGCAGTTCTTC.

This clone occurred once. The V call is TRBV5-6, the J call TRBJ1-2; D possibly corresponds to TRBD1 (6 bases). This CDR3 has 14 amino acids. CDR1 SGHDT and CDR2 YYEEEE come from the germline V gene. The germline V and J ends were trimmed by 0 bases and 3 bases, with 9 bases remaining between them. CDR3 in DNA: TGTGCCAGCAGCTTGGGTGGACAGCACTATGGCTACACCTTC. This codes for CASSLGGQHYGYTF.

The chain employs TRBV7-2 and TRBJ2-4; D may be TRBD1 (5 bases). Germline CDR1 SGHTA, CDR2 FQGNSA. The CDR3 is 14 residues long. V was trimmed by 1 base and J by 5 bases, leaving 9 bases between them. In DNA form, the CDR3 reads TGTGCCAGCAGCTTAGGGTTGACAGAAAACATTCAGTACTTC. Translating gives CASSLGLTENIQYF.

V is TRBV21-1 and J is TRBJ1-4. TRBV21-1 is a pseudogene segment. The CDR3 is 15 residues long. The CDR3 loop is CASKRSWQHNEKLFF. The CDR3 nucleotides read TGTGCCAGCAAAAGATCGTGGCAGCATAATGAAAAACTGTTTTTT.

The J gene is TRBJ1-5, the V gene TRBV27, with 7 nucleotides matching TRBD1. The CDR3 covers 13 residues. Trimming took 5 bases from V and 16 from J; bases not matched to a gene: 14. Germline assignment: CDR1 MNHEY and CDR2 SMNVEV (reference sequence). CDR3 coding DNA: TGTGCCAGCAGTCCGCAGCCGGGACAGCGTCTACATTTT. Protein product: CASSPQPGQRLHF.

This clone came up once. The rearrangement links TRBV10-3 to TRBJ2-7, with TRBD2 identical over 13 bases. The CDR3 consists of 14 residues. V was clipped by 6 bases and J by 2 bases; unmatched bases: 1. Germline CDR1 ENHRY, CDR2 SYGVKD. In nucleotides, the CDR3 is TGTGCCATCAGGGGGACTAGCGGGGCCTACGAGCAGTACTTC. Encoded protein: CAIRGTSGAYEQYF.

The chain combines TRBV11-2 with TRBJ1-1, with TRBD1 identical over 8 bases. V shed 6 bases, J shed 1 base, and the junction held 10 bases outside the gene matches. Germline CDR1 is SGHAT and CDR2 is FQNNGV. The CDR3 has 16 residues. CDR3 bases: TGTGCCAGCAGATCAACCAGGGGGCTTAGGAACACTGAAGCTTTCTTT. This encodes CASRSTRGLRNTEAFF.

This clone occurred a few times. A junction boundary mismatches the germline segment, possibly from a read error. The rearrangement links TRBV18 to TRBJ2-2, with D maybe TRBD2 (6 bases). The CDR3 is 19 amino acids. Germline CDR1 and CDR2: KGHSH and LQKENI. CDR3 sequence: CASSPREVGVCFSTGELFF. The CDR3, as DNA: TGTGCCAGCTCACCACGGGAGGTCGGGGTATGCTTTAGCACCGGTGAGCTGTTTTTT.

This rearrangement joins TRBV9 to TRBJ2-7, with D unclear. Germline V gives CDR1 SGDLS, CDR2 YYNGEE. The CDR3 runs to 14 residues. V lost 4 bases and J lost 2, with 13 bases in between. CDR3: CASSTTEKTYEQYF. CDR3 bases: TGTGCCAGCAGCACCACGGAAAAAACCTACGAGCAGTACTTC.

The chain couples TRBV18 to TRBJ1-1, with a tentative D call TRBD1 (6 bases). Trimming took 4 bases from V and 5 from J, leaving 14 bases between them. CDR3 length: 14 residues. Germline V CDR1 and CDR2: KGHSH, LQKENI. The CDR3 sequence: CASSLSGEWTEAFF. As DNA, the CDR3 is TGTGCCAGCTCACTATCAGGGGAATGGACTGAAGCTTTCTTT.

This chain uses TRBV19 with TRBJ1-2, with 7 bases lining up with TRBD1. Germline CDR1 LNHDA, CDR2 SQIVND (reference sequence). The J segment lost 5 bases and the V segment lost 6 bases, leaving 6 bases of the junction unmatched. The CDR3 length is 13 residues. CDR3 nucleotides: TGTGCCAGTAGACCGCAGGGGGGGTATGGCTACACCTTC. The encoded protein is CASRPQGGYGYTF.

The V call is TRBV10-2, the J call TRBJ1-4, with D hard to call. The V end lost 3 bases, the J end lost 7 bases, and 9 bases lay between the germline ends. CDR3 length: 13 amino acids. Looked up from germline, CDR1 is WSHSY and CDR2 is SAAADI. CDR3 protein: CASSDGLGEKLFF. The CDR3 DNA reads TGCGCCAGCAGTGACGGATTGGGTGAAAAACTGTTTTTT.

The J gene is TRBJ2-7, the V gene TRBV6-2 or TRBV6-3; unclear D gene. Germline CDR1 is MNHEY and CDR2 is SVGEGT. V lost 0 bases and J lost 4, with 10 bases in between. The CDR3 consists of 14 residues. In nucleotides, the CDR3 is TGTGCCAGCAGTTACTCGAAGCTAGTTTACGAGCAGTACTTC. Its translation is CASSYSKLVYEQYF.

The chain has TRBV2 and TRBJ2-5; 8 bases map to TRBD1. CDR3 length: 17 residues. Germline values: CDR1 SNHLY, CDR2 FYNNEI. Trimming took 5 bases from V and 4 from J; bases not matched to a gene: 15. In DNA form, the CDR3 reads TGTGCCAGCAGTTCAGGACAGGGTGGGAACGTGGGAGAGACCCAGTACTTC. Protein sequence: CASSSGQGGNVGETQYF.

The chain uses TRBV7-2 and TRBJ2-2, with TRBD1 as a possible D gene (6 bases). The CDR3 is 15 residues long. Trimming shortened V by 5 bases and J by 0 bases, and 10 bases separated the two germline ends. Germline V gene lookup returns CDR1 SGHTA and CDR2 FQGNSA. CDR3 in DNA: TGTGCCAGCAGCCAAGACAGGCCGAACACCGGGGAGCTGTTTTTT. Translated, it gives CASSQDRPNTGELFF.

Only a few counts were recorded for this clone. The chain uses TRBV6-5 and TRBJ2-6; D not resolved. In germline, CDR1 is MNHEY, CDR2 SVGAGI. Trimming took 6 bases from V and 0 from J, leaving 6 bases between them. The CDR3 is 14 residues long. Written as DNA, the CDR3 is TGTGCCAGCAGGAAGTCCTCTGGGGCCAACGTCCTGACTTTC. Its protein product is CASRKSSGANVLTF.

The chain is built from TRBV10-3 and TRBJ2-2; 11 bases fit TRBD1. CDR1 and CDR2 (germline): ENHRY, SYGVKD. This CDR3 has 18 residues. V shed 7 bases, J shed 4 bases, and the junction held 14 bases outside the gene matches. The CDR3 nucleotides read TGTGCCATCACCCCAAGTCCGGGACAGGGGGATAGCACCGGGGAGCTGTTTTTT. Translated, it gives CAITPSPGQGDSTGELFF.

This clone appeared a single time. The V gene is TRBV5-8, the J gene TRBJ2-2; 7 positions agree with TRBD1. The V and J ends lost 4 bases and 7 bases, in that order; junction bases with no gene match: 7. CDR1 and CDR2 (germline): SGHTS, YDEGEE. This CDR3 has 14 amino acids. Written as DNA, the CDR3 is TGTGCCAGCAGCCTATCTTCAGGGGGCGGGGAGCTGTTTTTT. This gives the protein CASSLSSGGGELFF.

The CDR3 sequence is CASSKGVIAPNNEQFF. Written as DNA, the CDR3 is TGTGCCAGCAGCAAAGGGGTCATCGCGCCTAACAATGAGCAGTTCTTC. The chain couples TRBV5-4 to TRBJ2-1; TRBD1 is a possible D gene (5 bases). V lost 4 bases to trimming and J lost 5 bases, with 19 bases between them. The CDR3 contains 16 residues. Germline V CDR1 and CDR2: SGHNT, YYREEE (reference sequence).

This clone was seen a single time. V gene TRBV27 combines with J gene TRBJ2-3, with TRBD2 matching 9 bases. The CDR3 totals 17 residues. Trimming cost V 0 bases and J 0 bases; bases outside gene matches: 4. The germline V gene has CDR1 MNHEY and CDR2 SMNVEV (reference sequence). In nucleotides, the CDR3 is TGTGCCAGCAGTTTATCCAGACTAGCGGCTAGCACAGATACGCAGTATTTT. Translated: CASSLSRLAASTDTQYF.